The sequence of this TCR beta chain was determined in a study of identical twins. Study results and limitations: Out-of-frame alpha sequences common to twins were enriched for low generation probability. Out-of-frame sharing of TCR alpha in monozygotic twins was underestimated by models.

TCRdb used MiXCR to reprocess the 5' RACE reads, holding one entry per CDR3 protein. The sample includes 500,000 to 600,000 distinct CDR3 sequences, approximately 22% of them seen just once. This clonotype was seen a handful of times. Its antigen is undetermined. CDR3 length equals 12 residues. CDR1 is SGHVS and CDR2 is FNYEAQ in the germline V gene. Trimming cost V 2 bases and J 10 bases, with 11 bases left between them. These same data were also listed under a study on T cells expressing NK-cell markers. Per that paper: CD3+CD56+NKG2C+, CD3+CD56+NKG2C- and CD3+CD56-NKG2C+ T cells, once sorted, supplied the TCR beta repertoires. Seven sequenced donors out of eight were HCMV-seropositive, one seronegative.

This sequence originates from a woman aged 18-29 years in good health. The material sequenced was CD4+ T cells sorted from blood. The J gene is TRBJ1-1, the V gene TRBV7-6; maybe TRBD1 (6 bases). The CDR3: CASSLWAGAAFF. The CDR3 DNA follows: TGTGCCAGCAGCTTATGGGCGGGGGCAGCTTTCTTT.